The 12 T cell receptor beta chains in this list originate from one sample, sequenced in a study of blood T cell repertoires in COVID-19 (dated by TCRdb to the early 2020s). The library was prepared using the immunoSEQ multiplex PCR assay. Sourced from immuneACCESS, this table was stored by TCRdb with only in-frame sequences that have V and J called. A share of the clones is absent; for the studies checked, an unresolved V gene accounts for under half, and the remainder has no known explanation. This sample comprises some 250,000 clones, roughly 89% of them detected only once. Less than 4% of the sample is taken by the ten largest. The specimen was PBMCs or T cells enriched from blood (not recorded which). Receptors were obtained from a woman younger than 45 with acute COVID-19.

CDR3 sequence reads: CASRFCLRGARWAGELFF. The CDR3 coding sequence is TGTGCAAGTCGCTTTTGCCTTCGGGGGGCCCGATGGGCCGGGGAGCTGTTTTTT. The rearrangement links TRBV12-2 to TRBJ2-2; TRBD2 is the table's D call, not checked against the DNA. TRBV12-2 counts as a pseudogene. The CDR3 sequence is 18 residues long.

This clone was counted once. This sequence joins TRBV7-9 and TRBJ2-1; 9 bases are shared with TRBD1. With V trimmed by 4 bases and J by 2 bases, 3 bases remained unmatched. The CDR3 extends over 15 amino acids. Germline V gene sequence: CDR1 SEHNR, CDR2 FQNEAQ (reference sequence). The DNA for the CDR3 is TGTGCCAGCAGCTCAACAGGGGGCGCCTACAATGAGCAGTTCTTC. Translated, it gives CASSSTGGAYNEQFF.

This chain uses TRBV18 with TRBJ2-7; no clear D. The CDR3 is 14 residues long. From germline, CDR1 is KGHSH and CDR2 LQKENI. The V end was cut by 0 bases, the J end by 2 bases, with 8 bases between. The CDR3 DNA reads TGTGCCAGCTCACCACCGGGCAGAGCCTACGAGCAGTACTTC. Its protein product is CASSPPGRAYEQYF.

The genes are TRBV5-6 and TRBJ1-3, with D perhaps matching TRBD1 (5 bases). The CDR3 length is 15 residues. CDR1 is SGHDT, CDR2 YYEEEE, per germline. V was pared by 2 bases and J by 0 bases, with 9 bases between. In nucleotides, the CDR3 is TGTGCCAGCAGCTTTTCGGGGGGCTCTGGAAACACCATATATTTT. It specifies CASSFSGGSGNTIYF.

The V call is TRBV25-1, the J call TRBJ1-5; 7 bases map to TRBD1. Germline V CDR1 and CDR2: MGHDK, SYGVNS. J gave up 8 bases and V 1 base, and 11 bases lay outside the gene matches. This CDR3 contains 16 residues. The CDR3 bases are TGTGCCAGCAGTGAATGGGCTCGGGACAGACCGGAGCCCCAGCATTTT. Protein sequence: CASSEWARDRPEPQHF.

This chain uses TRBV10-2 with TRBJ2-7, with TRBD1 as a possible D gene (5 bases). V was pared by 7 bases and J by 0 bases, with 10 bases between. The CDR3 extends over 13 amino acids. Germline V gene lookup returns CDR1 WSHSY and CDR2 SAAADI. CDR3 nucleotide sequence: TGCGCCAGCACGTCAGGGTACTCCTACGAGCAGTACTTC. This translates into CASTSGYSYEQYF.

The chain carries TRBV5-4 and TRBJ2-3; 7 bases are shared with TRBD2. This CDR3 is 14 amino acids long. Trimming took 2 bases from V and 4 from J; bases not matched to a gene: 4. The germline CDR1 and CDR2 sequences are SGHNT and YYREEE (reference sequence). The CDR3 reads CASSFGGGSDTQYF. In nucleotides, the CDR3 is TGTGCCAGCAGCTTTGGGGGGGGGTCAGATACGCAGTATTTT.

This chain links TRBV19 with TRBJ1-2; D gene unclear. Per the germline V gene, CDR1 is LNHDA and CDR2 is SQIVND (reference sequence). The CDR3 runs to 15 residues. Trimming left V 3 bases short and J 3 bases short, with 14 bases between. This CDR3 is CASSISRSGDYGYTF. For the CDR3, the DNA is TGTGCCAGTAGTATCAGTCGGTCCGGGGACTATGGCTACACCTTC.

The rearrangement links TRBV6-5 to TRBJ1-2, with D maybe TRBD1 (6 bases). Between the trimmed V and J ends, which lost 5 bases and 7 bases, there was a span of 17 bases. This CDR3 comprises 14 residues. Germline V gives CDR1 MNHEY, CDR2 SVGAGI. CDR3 coding DNA: TGTGCCAGCAGTCCCCCACAGGGTTTGGGTGGCTACACCTTC. Residues: CASSPPQGLGGYTF.

CDR3 nucleotide sequence: TGTGCCATTTTTTCAGGAATTAGGAACACTGAAGCTTTCTTT. It encodes CAIFSGIRNTEAFF. The J gene is TRBJ1-1, the V gene TRBV6-6, with unresolved D. Trimming shortened V by 10 bases and J by 1 base, and 16 bases separated the two germline ends. The CDR3 is made up of 14 amino acids. Germline V gives CDR1 MNHNY, CDR2 SVGAGI (reference sequence).

This rearrangement joins TRBV6-6 to TRBJ2-1; the match to TRBD1 covers 9 bases. The CDR3 has 15 amino acids. Germline loops: CDR1 MNHNY, CDR2 SVGAGI (reference sequence). Unmatched junction bases numbered 12, after V lost 7 bases and J lost 8 bases. The CDR3 here is CASTLGTGRLDEQFF. DNA of the CDR3: TGTGCCAGCACCCTCGGGACAGGGAGGTTGGATGAGCAGTTCTTC.

The V and J genes are TRBV9 and TRBJ1-4; TRBD1 is a possible D gene (5 bases). Trimming removed 0 bases at V and 6 bases at J, with 9 bases between. CDR1 is SGDLS and CDR2 is YYNGEE in the germline V gene. There are 14 residues in the CDR3. The CDR3 protein is CASSVEGRDEKLFF. CDR3 nucleotides: TGTGCCAGCAGCGTAGAGGGGCGCGATGAAAAACTGTTTTTT. The full variable domain, its missing parts supplied by reference TRBV9 and TRBJ1-4, is DSGVTQTPKHLITATGQRVTLRCSPRSGDLSVYWYQQSLDQGLQFLIQYYNGEERAKGNILERFSAQQFPDLHSELNLSSLELGDSALYFCASSVEGRDEKLFFGSGTQLSVL.